One and the same sample provided the 30 T cell receptor beta chains below, sequenced in a study of post-analysis software for immune sequencing data (dated by TCRdb to the mid-2010s). Here is what the overall study found, with its caveats: A handful of TRBV segments, including TRBV5-6, TRBV5-1 and TRBV20-1, were significantly more frequent in patients than controls.

These TCRs' antigens remain unknown. The library relied on PCR. The instrument was an Illumina HiSeq 2500. Unique molecular identifiers were incorporated into TCR beta cDNA libraries to reduce PCR and sequencing biases. TCRdb handled the public reads itself, with Q25 trimming in fastp and clone calling in MiXCR, and kept productive beta chains. Every distinct CDR3 protein forms one entry, paired with its most common genes and DNA. The sample table shows some 690,000 distinct CDR3 sequences, and approximately 30% are seen once. 0.5% to 0.6% of the sample rests with the top ten. Input material: blood. These receptors all stem from a girl aged 5-17 years with multiple sclerosis.

The rearrangement links TRBV20-1 to TRBJ1-5; D is perhaps TRBD1 (5 bases). CDR3 length: 16 amino acids. From germline, CDR1 is DFQATT and CDR2 SNEGSKA (reference sequence). The V and J ends lost 4 bases and 2 bases respectively, with 18 bases between them. The CDR3, as DNA: TGCAGTGCTATCAGGGCCGAAGCGGTGGGCAATCAGCCCCAGCATTTT. Translation gives CSAIRAEAVGNQPQHF.

The rearrangement joins TRBV4-3 to TRBJ2-3; D not resolved. The CDR3 length is 14 residues. The ends were cut back, 1 base at V and 6 bases at J, with 11 bases in the middle. Germline values: CDR1 LGHNA, CDR2 YSLEER. CDR3 DNA: TGCGCCAGCAGCCAAGGAACGATGCTGGATACGCAGTATTTT. Encoded protein: CASSQGTMLDTQYF.

The genes are TRBV6-5 and TRBJ1-3; D is unresolved. Trimming stripped 6 bases from V and 1 base from J, with 10 bases between. The CDR3 runs to 14 residues. CDR1 and CDR2 (germline): MNHEY, SVGAGI. CDR3 residues: CASRSTYSGNTIYF. The CDR3 DNA reads as TGTGCCAGCAGATCTACCTATTCTGGAAACACCATATATTTT.

V is TRBV11-2 and J is TRBJ1-6; D possibly corresponds to TRBD1 (6 bases). V was clipped by 4 bases and J by 11 bases, with 12 bases between them. Per the germline V gene, CDR1 is SGHAT and CDR2 is FQNNGV. The length of the CDR3 is 13 residues. CDR3 residues: CASSSRGRPPLHF. As DNA, the CDR3 is TGTGCCAGCAGCTCCAGGGGTCGCCCACCCCTCCACTTT.

The genes are TRBV11-2 and TRBJ2-7, with 8 bases identical to TRBD2. The V gene's germline CDR1 is SGHAT and CDR2 FQNNGV. There are 21 residues in the CDR3. J gave up 6 bases and V 5 bases, and 30 bases lay outside the gene matches. CDR3 bases: TGTGCCAGCAGCATACTCCCCCTCGGGATTAGCGGGAATATGGGATCTGGCGAGCAGTACTTC. Its protein product is CASSILPLGISGNMGSGEQYF.

This clonotype has just one count. A read error may be the cause here, since a much bigger clone is one base away. The CDR3 end shows no conserved phenylalanine or tryptophan, and so a read error is likely. The chain couples TRBV5-1 to TRBJ2-3; TRBD2 matches at 8 bases. The CDR3 totals 14 residues. In germline, CDR1 is SGHRS, CDR2 YFSETQ. Losses at the gene ends were 4 bases for V and 9 bases for J; bases not matched to a gene: 10. The CDR3 loop is CASSGQAGVETQYC. In DNA form, the CDR3 reads TGCGCCAGCAGCGGACAAGCGGGAGTCGAAACGCAGTATTGT.

In its sample, this clonotype was seen a few times. The chain combines TRBV20-1 with TRBJ2-3; D not certain. The length of the CDR3 is 15 residues. Trimming shortened V by 6 bases and J by 0 bases, and 16 bases separated the two germline ends. The germline V gene has CDR1 DFQATT and CDR2 SNEGSKA (reference sequence). DNA for the CDR3: TGCAGTGCCCCCAGCCCGGCTGCTAGCACAGATACGCAGTATTTT. The encoded protein is CSAPSPAASTDTQYF.

This sequence joins TRBV29-1 and TRBJ2-1; a possible D gene is TRBD2 (5 bases). Germline lookup yields CDR1 SQVTM and CDR2 ANQGSEA. The CDR3 extends over 11 amino acids. Deletions cut 2 bases from V and 10 bases from J, with 9 bases between. The chain's CDR3 is CSVELPGEQFF. The CDR3 DNA sequence: TGCAGCGTTGAATTGCCGGGAGAGCAGTTCTTC.

This clonotype was seen just once. CDR3 amino acids: CASSLFGGEGNIQYF. The CDR3 DNA is TGTGCCAGCAGTTTGTTTGGGGGCGAAGGAAACATTCAGTACTTC. The chain links TRBV28 to TRBJ2-4; TRBD1 is a possible D gene (6 bases). Germline loops: CDR1 MDHEN, CDR2 SYDVKM. The CDR3 loop spans 15 amino acids. Trimming shortened V by 3 bases and J by 6 bases, and 15 bases separated the two germline ends.

As to this clonotype: This clone may be a read error of a much larger clone one base away. J is TRBJ2-1 and V is TRBV6-6; no reliable D call. The germline gives CDR1 MNHNY, CDR2 SVGAGI (reference sequence). This CDR3 is 15 amino acids long. V was clipped by 0 bases and J by 15 bases, with 21 bases between them. The DNA for the CDR3 is TGTGCCAGCAGTTACTCGGTGGCTCCCCCCAACCCCGGGTTCTTC. It is translated as CASSYSVAPPNPGFF.

The genes are TRBV5-1 and TRBJ1-2; the D gene is possibly TRBD1 (5 bases). The ends were cut back, 0 bases at V and 7 bases at J, with 22 bases in the middle. Germline lookup yields CDR1 SGHRS and CDR2 YFSETQ. The CDR3 runs 17 residues. The CDR3 coding sequence is TGCGCCAGCAGCTTGGAGGCCGAACCGAGCGACAGATCTGGCTACACCTTC. Translation gives CASSLEAEPSDRSGYTF.

This clonotype was detected only a few times. The rearrangement joins TRBV7-9 to TRBJ2-7; maybe TRBD2 (5 bases). This CDR3 has 13 residues. Germline-derived CDR1 and CDR2 are SEHNR and FQNEAQ (reference sequence). Trimming took 4 bases from V and 4 from J, leaving 11 bases between them. Here the CDR3 reads CASSSLADYEQYF. In DNA, the CDR3 is TGTGCCAGCAGCTCCCTAGCTGATTACGAGCAGTACTTC.

Of note for this clonotype: A clone one base away is much larger, so this may be a read error. This sequence joins TRBV4-1 and TRBJ2-1; D may be TRBD2 (5 bases). V was cut by 2 bases and J by 10 bases, with 18 bases left in between. Per the germline V gene, CDR1 is MGHRA and CDR2 is YSYEKL. The CDR3 length is 15 residues. Here the CDR3 reads CASSQRAGPSREQFF. CDR3 in DNA: TGCGCCAGCAGCCAAAGGGCGGGTCCCTCTAGAGAGCAGTTCTTC.

This clonotype was found many times. This rearrangement joins TRBV10-3 to TRBJ2-3, with TRBD2 as a possible D gene (5 bases). V dropped 8 bases and J dropped 3 bases, with 12 bases sitting between them. The germline gives CDR1 ENHRY, CDR2 SYGVKD. The CDR3 is 13 residues long. The DNA of the CDR3 is TGTGCCATCTGGGAACCGGGGACAGATACGCAGTATTTT. This codes for CAIWEPGTDTQYF.

This clonotype was observed a handful of times. The chain uses TRBV7-8 and TRBJ2-3; 7 nucleotides align to TRBD1. The CDR3 runs to 15 residues. Germline trimming cut 5 bases from V and 7 bases from J; bases unmatched to any gene: 12. CDR1 and CDR2 from the germline V gene are SGHVS and FQNEAQ. CDR3 in amino acids: CASSTRTGTPNTQYF. CDR3 DNA sequence: TGTGCCAGCAGCACCCGGACAGGCACGCCGAATACGCAGTATTTT.

This clonotype was counted only a few times. The V call is TRBV3-1, the J call TRBJ2-7; the D gene is possibly TRBD2 (6 bases). V shed 3 bases and J shed 2 bases, with 17 bases lying between them. Per germline, CDR1 LGHDT and CDR2 YNNKEL (reference sequence). The CDR3 consists of 16 residues. CDR3 loop: CASSQARGLQTYEQYF. The CDR3 bases are TGTGCCAGCAGCCAGGCTCGGGGACTGCAAACCTACGAGCAGTACTTC.

This chain uses TRBV15 with TRBJ2-3, with D possibly being TRBD1 (6 bases). Trimming cost V 5 bases and J 2 bases, with 11 bases left between them. Germline V gene lookup returns CDR1 LNHNV and CDR2 YYDKDF (reference sequence). This CDR3 has 14 amino acids. The CDR3 sequence is CATSFRTATDTQYF. As DNA, the CDR3 is TGTGCCACCAGCTTCCGGACAGCCACAGATACGCAGTATTTT.

The J gene is TRBJ1-1, the V gene TRBV29-1; 8 nucleotides match TRBD1. The CDR3 is 12 amino acids. V shed 7 bases, J shed 5 bases, and the junction held 6 bases outside the gene matches. The germline V gene has CDR1 SQVTM and CDR2 ANQGSEA. The CDR3 DNA reads TGCAGCGCACATACAGGGGGAACTGAAGCTTTCTTT. Amino acid sequence: CSAHTGGTEAFF.

The chain is built from TRBV4-3 and TRBJ2-3; D not certain. The CDR3 is 13 residues long. Trimming left V 5 bases short and J 6 bases short, with 12 bases between. Per the germline V gene, CDR1 is LGHNA and CDR2 is YSLEER. The CDR3 DNA reads TGCGCCAGCAGCAAGCTAGACGCGGATACGCAGTATTTT. This sequence encodes CASSKLDADTQYF.

There are a few counts of this clonotype. V and J are TRBV20-1 and TRBJ2-5; the match to TRBD2 covers 12 bases. CDR3 length: 19 amino acids. Germline assignment: CDR1 DFQATT and CDR2 SNEGSKA (reference sequence). Trimming took 3 bases from V and 4 from J; bases not matched to a gene: 18. This chain's CDR3 is CSARRGWTSGTGTRETQYF. The CDR3 nucleotides are TGCAGTGCTAGGAGGGGGTGGACTAGCGGGACAGGGACCCGAGAGACCCAGTACTTC.

The chain has TRBV6-2 or TRBV6-3 and TRBJ1-2, with D uncertain. The CDR3 spans 14 residues. V was shortened by 6 bases and J by 3 bases, with 14 bases between the two germline ends. CDR1 and CDR2 from the germline V gene are MNHEY and SVGEGT. CDR3 amino acids: CASSQPRRDYGYTF. In nucleotides, the CDR3 is TGTGCCAGCAGCCAGCCCCGGAGGGACTATGGCTACACCTTC.

In this sample, this clonotype turned up a few times. The junction departs from germline at one end; a sequencing error may be responsible. This rearrangement joins TRBV7-9 to TRBJ2-5; 13 nucleotides line up with TRBD2. The CDR3 has 17 amino acids. Germline V gene sequence: CDR1 SEHNR, CDR2 FQNEAQ (reference sequence). For the CDR3, the DNA is TGTGCCTGCAGCTTAGGGACTAGCGGGATCATCTACAATGAGCAGTACTTC. This codes for CACSLGTSGIIYNEQYF.

The chain uses TRBV20-1 and TRBJ1-6; D perhaps matches TRBD1 (5 bases). Looked up from germline, CDR1 is DFQATT and CDR2 is SNEGSKA (reference sequence). The CDR3 totals 14 residues. Trimming took 2 bases from V and 5 from J, leaving 10 bases between them. The CDR3 bases are TGCAGTGCTAGAACCGGGGCCCATAATTCACCCCTCCACTTT. Its translation is CSARTGAHNSPLHF.

The chain combines TRBV20-1 with TRBJ2-7, with TRBD1 matching 8 bases. V was pared by 8 bases and J by 0 bases, with 12 bases of the junction left unmatched. Germline V gene data show CDR1 as DFQATT and CDR2 as SNEGSKA (reference sequence). The CDR3 length is 15 residues. In DNA form, the CDR3 reads TGCAGTCCCAGAAAAAAAGGGACAGGCTCCTACGAGCAGTACTTC. Amino acid sequence: CSPRKKGTGSYEQYF.

This clonotype was found a few times. J is TRBJ2-1 and V is TRBV12-3 or TRBV12-4; possibly TRBD2 for D (5 bases). The CDR3 loop spans 13 amino acids. Trimming pared 5 bases from V and 11 bases from J, leaving 16 bases between. The CDR3 loop reads CASSQLGLAQQFF. The CDR3 DNA is TGTGCCAGCAGTCAACTTGGCCTAGCCCAGCAGTTCTTC.

The chain combines TRBV6-2 or TRBV6-3 with TRBJ1-2; no clear D gene. The V and J ends lost 5 bases and 1 base respectively, with 14 bases between them. The CDR3 covers 15 residues. Germline CDR1 and CDR2: MNHEY and SVGEGT. The CDR3 reads CASSLSDGSNYGYTF. CDR3 in DNA: TGTGCCAGCAGTCTATCGGACGGGAGTAACTATGGCTACACCTTC.

This chain connects TRBV4-3 to TRBJ2-5; 11 positions match TRBD2. CDR1 is LGHNA, CDR2 YSLEER, per germline. CDR3 length: 18 residues. Losses at the gene ends were 0 bases for V and 5 bases for J; bases not matched to a gene: 11. CDR3 amino acids: CASSQETSGIGSGETQYF. DNA of the CDR3: TGCGCCAGCAGCCAAGAGACTAGCGGGATTGGGTCCGGGGAGACCCAGTACTTC.

In this sample, this clonotype turned up a few times. The V call is TRBV24-1, the J call TRBJ2-5; weak D call: TRBD1 (6 bases). The CDR3 has 14 residues. Germline values: CDR1 KGHDR, CDR2 SFDVKD. Trimming stripped 0 bases from V and 4 bases from J, with 8 bases between. The CDR3 spells CATSDLGGGETQYF. The DNA of the CDR3 is TGTGCCACCAGTGATTTGGGGGGCGGAGAGACCCAGTACTTC.

This clonotype was counted many times. This sequence joins TRBV4-1 and TRBJ1-2, with 9 bases fitting TRBD1. CDR1 and CDR2 (germline): MGHRA, YSYEKL. V was pared by 2 bases and J by 2 bases, with 9 bases of the junction left unmatched. This CDR3 spans 17 amino acids. The CDR3 DNA is TGCGCCAGCAGCCAAACCAACTCCGGGACAGGGAACTATGGCTACACCTTC. As protein: CASSQTNSGTGNYGYTF.

This chain connects TRBV5-1 to TRBJ2-3, with TRBD2 identical over 7 bases. The CDR3 has 14 residues. Germline V gives CDR1 SGHRS, CDR2 YFSETQ. The junction had 6 bases not matched to a gene; V was cut back by 4 bases and J by 4 bases. The CDR3 reads CASSGGVGADTQYF. For the CDR3, the DNA is TGCGCCAGCAGCGGGGGGGTAGGCGCAGATACGCAGTATTTT.